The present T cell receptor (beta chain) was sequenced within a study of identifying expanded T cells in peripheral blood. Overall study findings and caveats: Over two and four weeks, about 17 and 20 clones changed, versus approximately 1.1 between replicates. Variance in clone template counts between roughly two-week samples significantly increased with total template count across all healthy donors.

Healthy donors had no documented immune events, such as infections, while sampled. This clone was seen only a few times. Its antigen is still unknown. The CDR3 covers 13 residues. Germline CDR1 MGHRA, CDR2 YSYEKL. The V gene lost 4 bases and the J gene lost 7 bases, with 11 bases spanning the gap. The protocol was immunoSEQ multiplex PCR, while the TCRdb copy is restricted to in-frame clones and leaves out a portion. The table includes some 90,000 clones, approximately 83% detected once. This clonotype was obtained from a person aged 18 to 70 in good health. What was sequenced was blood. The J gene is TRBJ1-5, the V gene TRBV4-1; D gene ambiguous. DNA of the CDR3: TGCGCCAGCAGCCCCGGTGGAGTCCAGCCCCAGCATTTT. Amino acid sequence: CASSPGGVQPQHF.